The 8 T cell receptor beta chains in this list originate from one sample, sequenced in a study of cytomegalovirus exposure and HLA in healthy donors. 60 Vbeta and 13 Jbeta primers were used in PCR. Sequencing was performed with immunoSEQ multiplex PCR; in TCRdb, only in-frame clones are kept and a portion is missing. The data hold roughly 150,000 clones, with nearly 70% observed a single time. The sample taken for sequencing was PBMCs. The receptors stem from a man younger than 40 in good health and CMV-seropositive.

In DNA, the CDR3 is TGTGCCGAGGGACTAGCCGGAGAGCAGTTCTTC. Its translation is CAEGLAGEQFF. The V and J genes are TRBV6-1 and TRBJ2-1; 9 nucleotides align to TRBD2. CDR1 is MNHNS and CDR2 is SASEGT in the germline V gene. The CDR3 runs 11 residues. V shed 11 bases, J shed 10 bases, and the junction held 6 bases outside the gene matches.

DNA of the CDR3: TGTGCCAGCAGCGTAGGCTCAGGGCCCCCCAATGAGCAGTTCTTC. Its protein is CASSVGSGPPNEQFF. This chain uses TRBV9 with TRBJ2-1, with a weak D call TRBD1 (5 bases). Germline CDR1 and CDR2: SGDLS and YYNGEE. CDR3 size: 15 residues. Deletions cut 0 bases from V and 6 bases from J, with 13 bases between.

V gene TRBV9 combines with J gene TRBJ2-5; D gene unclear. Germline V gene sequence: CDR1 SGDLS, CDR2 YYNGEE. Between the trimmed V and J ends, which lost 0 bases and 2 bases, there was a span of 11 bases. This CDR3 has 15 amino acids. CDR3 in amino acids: CASSVGSRLQETQYF. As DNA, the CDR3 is TGTGCCAGCAGCGTAGGGTCCAGATTACAAGAGACCCAGTACTTC.

CDR3 coding DNA: TGTGCCAGCAGTCTCGGATCGGGACAGAACCAAGAGACCCAGTACTTC. The encoded protein is CASSLGSGQNQETQYF. The chain recombines TRBV28 with TRBJ2-5; 7 bases align to TRBD1. The J segment lost 0 bases and the V segment lost 5 bases, leaving 9 bases of the junction unmatched. The CDR3 is 16 amino acids. The germline V gene has CDR1 MDHEN and CDR2 SYDVKM. Using reference TRBV28 and TRBJ2-5 for the parts outside the CDR3, the full variable domain is DVKVTQSSRYLVKRTGEKVFLECVQDMDHENMFWYRQDPGLGLRLIYFSYDVKMKEKGDIPEGYSVSREKKERFSLILESASTNQTSMYLCASSLGSGQNQETQYFGPGTRLLVL.

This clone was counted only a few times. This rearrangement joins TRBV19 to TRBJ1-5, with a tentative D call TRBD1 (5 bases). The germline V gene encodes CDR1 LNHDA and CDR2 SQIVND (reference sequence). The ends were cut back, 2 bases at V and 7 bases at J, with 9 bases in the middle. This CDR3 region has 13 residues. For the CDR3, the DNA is TGTGCCAGTAGTATAAGGGGCGAGCAGCCCCAGCATTTT. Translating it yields CASSIRGEQPQHF.

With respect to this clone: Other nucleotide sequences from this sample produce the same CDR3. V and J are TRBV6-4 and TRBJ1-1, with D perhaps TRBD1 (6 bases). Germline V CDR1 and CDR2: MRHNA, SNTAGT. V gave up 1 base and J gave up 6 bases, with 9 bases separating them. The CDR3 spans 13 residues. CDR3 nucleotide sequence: TGTGCCAGCAGTGACTTCAGGGGCGCTGAAGCTTTCTTT. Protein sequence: CASSDFRGAEAFF.

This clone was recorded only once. CDR3 sequence (DNA): TGTGCCAGCAGACAACCGACTAGCGGGAGCACAGATACGCAGTATTTT. As protein: CASRQPTSGSTDTQYF. The chain employs TRBV6-6 and TRBJ2-3, with 10 bases aligning to TRBD2. The CDR3 contains 16 residues. The germline V gene encodes CDR1 MNHNY and CDR2 SVGAGI (reference sequence). The V segment lost 6 bases and the J segment 0 bases; nucleotides outside the gene matches: 6.

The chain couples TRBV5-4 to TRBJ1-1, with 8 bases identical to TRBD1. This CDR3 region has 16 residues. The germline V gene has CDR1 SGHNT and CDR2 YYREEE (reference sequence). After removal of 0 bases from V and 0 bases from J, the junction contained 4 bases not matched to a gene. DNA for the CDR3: TGTGCCAGCAGCTTGGGGACAGGGAGTATGAACACTGAAGCTTTCTTT. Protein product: CASSLGTGSMNTEAFF.